Below, one T cell receptor beta chain is given with its context. Antigen unknown. The PCR contained 60 Vbeta and 13 Jbeta primers. Original processing methods: The authors later counted 65 million to 80 million unique TCR beta chains, roughly 11 million of them shared. Measured with immunoSEQ multiplex PCR; TCRdb has only the in-frame clones, and not every one. V, J and clone size are those of that table, while D and trimming were read from the DNA. The sample has some 55,000 clones; the top ten hold around 7.1%. Trimming pared 2 bases from V and 4 bases from J, leaving 9 bases between. The germline V gene encodes CDR1 KGHSH and CDR2 LQKENI. The CDR3 contains 14 residues. The record originates from a study of cytomegalovirus exposure and HLA in healthy donors. General study findings and limits: When presence/absence was analysed, sequencing depth was taken to be roughly uniform across donors. Follow-up analysis found HLA locus-dependent TCR association rates, highest for DRB1 and lowest for HLA-C.

The chain couples TRBV18 to TRBJ2-1; D is uncertain. The sequenced sample consisted of PBMCs. The TCR sequence derives from a woman in her forties in good health and CMV-seronegative. CDR3 bases: TGTGCCAGCTCACCAGCAGACGGGTACAATGAGCAGTTCTTC. It encodes CASSPADGYNEQFF. Full variable domain (remainder filled in from reference TRBV18 and TRBJ2-1): NAGVMQNPRHLVRRRGQEARLRCSPMKGHSHVYWYRQLPEEGLKFMVYLQKENIIDESGMPKERFSAEFPKEGPSILRIQQVVRGDSAAYFCASSPADGYNEQFFGPGTRLTVL.